This entry is about one TCR beta chain. Its antigen has not been determined. Per-nucleotide qualities are absent, and no much larger clonotype sits a single base away. CDR3 length: 11 amino acids, cysteine to phenylalanine. The only DNA kept is the CDR3, 33 bases in frame from the first base. According to the germline V gene (reference sequence), CDR1 reads GTSNPN and CDR2 reads SVGIG. V drops 0 bases and J drops 9 bases, leaving 6 bases in between. This specimen belongs to a study of STAT3 mutations in large granular lymphocyte leukemia (dated by TCRdb to about 2019). Regarding the complete study: About half of the T-LGLL patients who underwent longitudinal sequencing carried canonical activating STAT3 mutations. More than half of T-LGLL patients received one or more immunosuppressive therapy regimens, with hematologic response in 35% to 40% of those treated. Serial deep sequencing of TCRbeta CDR3 and STAT3 was performed in patients with T-cell large granular lymphocyte leukemia to reconstruct clonal hierarchy and dynamics. From an initial cohort of roughly 220 LGL patients, around 17 representative T-LGLL cases were picked for longitudinal TCRbeta and STAT3 sequencing. As controls within the study, a couple of patients with natural killer LGL leukemia were also sequenced longitudinally. For each patient, sequencing was performed at an average of about 4.3 time points, with a range of 2 to 8 samplings. Study-wide conclusions, independent of this receptor: At least one immunodominant TCRbeta clonotype was identified in every T-LGLL patient, and multiple immunodominant subclonotypes were identified in about half of the T-LGLL patients. In 6 of 18 patients, TCR clonotype switching occurred after therapy, and every newly emerging clone was STAT3 wild type. Dominant TCR clone burden was found to exceed STAT3 mutant burden in several patients, suggesting that STAT3 mutation arose secondarily within a pre-expanded clone. Variable intervals between samplings and differing treatment regimens complicated linking therapy response to changes in TCR clonal burden. Because codominant clonotypes persisted in some patients, a small but highly pathogenic clone may have been missed. Because no samples were available when a clone first appeared, clonal expansion was inferred from samplings taken at other points.

DNA was extracted from blood mononuclear cells, with the same DNA used for both TCR and STAT3 sequencing. TCRbeta libraries were sequenced on an Illumina MiSeq, and an average of about 41,000 productive templates per sample was obtained. The immunoSEQ assay, which uses multiplex PCR amplification, was used to generate TCRbeta CDR3 libraries. Under the source paper's analysis protocol: Repertoire diversity was calculated as previously defined, and values close to 0 indicated extremely monoclonal samples. TCRdb stores this immuneACCESS table with in-frame sequences only. Part of the clones is absent; in the studies checked, under half of the shortfall reflects unresolved V genes, and no reason is known for the rest. V and J calls and clone size are copied from that table; D and trimming were computed from the DNA. Within this sample are some 30,000 clones, with roughly 80% of them counted one time only. Clones ranked in the top ten supply over 25% of the sample.

The rearrangement joined TRBV30 to TRBJ2-1; no confident D gene assignment can be made. The sequenced sample was peripheral blood mononuclear cells. This sequence was found in a woman aged 45-65 years with T-cell large granular lymphocyte leukemia. Some clones in this sample may be carry-over from other donors' samples. The age is the age at diagnosis. The CDR3 is CAWSVFREQFF. The nucleotides read TGTGCCTGGAGTGTATTCCGTGAGCAGTTCTTC.